This T cell receptor beta chain was captured in a study of blood T cell repertoires in COVID-19. About the study: Specimens from acute and convalescent COVID-19 originated in the United States, Italy and Spain.

Enrolled through a virtual design, the participants were between roughly 18 and 100 years of age and came from approximately 25 US areas. Profiled with immunoSEQ multiplex PCR; TCRdb holds only in-frame clones, not every one. The profile shows about 330,000 clones, 80% to 90% of them singletons. The CDR3 runs 13 residues. Germline V gene sequence: CDR1 MDHEN, CDR2 SYDVKM. The ends lost 5 bases at V and 4 bases at J; junction bases unmatched: 3. The receptor was derived from a woman aged 18-30 years who had recovered from COVID-19. The sample consisted of PBMCs or T cells enriched from blood (not recorded which). The V gene is TRBV28, the J gene TRBJ1-1; 8 bases align to TRBD1. The CDR3 protein is CASSRTGSTEAFF. Written as DNA, the CDR3 is TGTGCCAGCAGTAGGACAGGGTCCACTGAAGCTTTCTTT.